This is a list of T cell receptor beta chains from one sample in a study of shared T cell receptors in the human thymus. Method: immunoSEQ multiplex PCR; TCRdb's copy keeps in-frame clones and lacks some. The data contain under 700,000 clones, 75% to 85% of them seen just once; the ten biggest clones take up more than 0.01%. This same sample was also taken into another study, of human thymus T cells.

The sequenced sample was thymocytes. The receptors come from a boy under two years old with a congenital heart defect. The CDR3 runs from the conserved cysteine through the conserved F or W. A D gene is named only where the DNA matches it firmly. Some rows have no size entry. The others give once, few or many, or a class for an expanded clone.

D: TRBD1
size: few
V: TRBV5-6
length: 16
J: TRBJ1-2
DNA: TGTGCCAGCAGCTGGGGACAGGGTCATGCCTACTATGGCTACACCTTC
CDR3: CASSWGQGHAYYGYTF

D: TRBD1
size: NA
V: TRBV28
length: 14
J: TRBJ1-4
DNA: TGTGCCAGCAGCCCCGGGACAGGGGGTGAAAAACTGTTTTTT
CDR3: CASSPGTGGEKLFF

D: TRBD1
size: NA
V: TRBV10-3
length: 19
J: TRBJ1-2
DNA: TGTGCCATCAGTGAGCGTGTTGGGACAGGGGGAAAGGGGAACTATGGCTACACCTTC
CDR3: CAISERVGTGGKGNYGYTF

D: TRBD1
size: NA
V: TRBV6-5
length: 12
J: TRBJ1-2
DNA: TGTGCCAGCAGGACAGGGTTGTATGGCTACACCTTC
CDR3: CASRTGLYGYTF

D: NA
size: NA
V: TRBV29-1
length: 12
J: TRBJ1-1
DNA: TGCAGCGTTGGGTGGGGGGTCACTGAAGCTTTCTTT
CDR3: CSVGWGVTEAFF

D: NA
size: NA
V: TRBV12-5
length: 17
J: TRBJ1-2
DNA: TGTGCTAGTGGTTTGGTATGCGGGGGGAGGCTCCTATCCCGCTACACCTTC
CDR3: CASGLVCGGRLLSRYTF

D: NA
size: NA
V: TRBV28
length: 13
J: TRBJ2-7
DNA: TGTGCCAGCAGTTACTCAGGGTTATACGAGCAGTACTTC
CDR3: CASSYSGLYEQYF

D: NA
size: NA
V: TRBV6-4
length: 13
J: TRBJ2-3
DNA: TGTGCCAGCAGTGTCCCGGGGACAGATACGCAGTATTTT
CDR3: CASSVPGTDTQYF

D: TRBD1
size: NA
V: TRBV19
length: 16
J: TRBJ1-5
DNA: TGTGCCAGTAGGGGTAGGACAGGCGGCTCCAATCAGCCCCAGCATTTT
CDR3: CASRGRTGGSNQPQHF

D: NA
size: NA
V: TRBV9
length: 15
J: TRBJ1-1
DNA: TGTGCCAGCAGCGTAGATCGGGGGTTGAACACTGAAGCTTTCTTT
CDR3: CASSVDRGLNTEAFF

D: TRBD2
size: NA
V: TRBV5-6
length: 16
J: TRBJ2-2
DNA: TGTGCCAGCAACCACGGGACTAGCGGCGGCACCGGGGAGCTGTTTTTT
CDR3: CASNHGTSGGTGELFF

D: NA
size: NA
V: TRBV18
length: 14
J: TRBJ2-7
DNA: TGTGCCAGCTCACCCGTGACAGACTCCTACGAGCAGTACTTC
CDR3: CASSPVTDSYEQYF

D: NA
size: NA
V: TRBV29-1
length: 13
J: TRBJ2-7
DNA: TGCAGCGTTGGAGGGGGTGGGGGCTACGAGCAGTACTTC
CDR3: CSVGGGGGYEQYF

D: TRBD2
size: NA
V: TRBV25-1
length: 18
J: TRBJ2-1
DNA: TGTGCCAGCAGCAAGTCTAGCGGGGGGGCCAGCTCCTACAATGAGCAGTTCTTC
CDR3: CASSKSSGGASSYNEQFF

D: NA
size: NA
V: TRBV13
length: 15
J: TRBJ2-7
DNA: TGTGCCAGCAGCTCCCGATTGGGGCCGAACTACGAGCAGTACTTC
CDR3: CASSSRLGPNYEQYF

D: NA
size: NA
V: TRBV2
length: 15
J: TRBJ1-4
DNA: TGTGCCAGCAGTACTACAGGGTCTACTAATGAAAAACTGTTTTTT
CDR3: CASSTTGSTNEKLFF

D: TRBD2
size: NA
V: TRBV7-2
length: 14
J: TRBJ2-7
DNA: TGTGCCAGCAGCTTGTCGGGCGGGAGCTACGAGCAGTACTTC
CDR3: CASSLSGGSYEQYF

D: NA
size: NA
V: TRBV30
length: 14
J: TRBJ2-2
DNA: TGTGCCGGACCCCGACAGGATAACACCGGGGAGCTGTTTTTT
CDR3: CAGPRQDNTGELFF

D: NA
size: NA
V: TRBV5-4
length: 13
J: TRBJ1-2
DNA: TGTGCCAGTACGCGGGGGGTGGACTATGGCTACACCTTC
CDR3: CASTRGVDYGYTF

D: TRBD1
size: once
V: TRBV28
length: 15
J: TRBJ1-2
DNA: TGTGCCAGCAGTCTTGAAGACAGGGGTTTAGAGGGCTACACCTTC
CDR3: CASSLEDRGLEGYTF

D: TRBD2
size: NA
V: TRBV18
length: 18
J: TRBJ2-4
DNA: TGTGCCAGCTCACCAAGTCGGTCGGGACTAGGAGCCGTTAACATTCAGTACTTC
CDR3: CASSPSRSGLGAVNIQYF

D: TRBD1
size: NA
V: TRBV27
length: 15
J: TRBJ2-3
DNA: TGTGCCAGCACGTCCCAGACAGGGGAGACAGATACGCAGTATTTT
CDR3: CASTSQTGETDTQYF

D: TRBD2
size: NA
V: TRBV11-2
length: 14
J: TRBJ2-1
DNA: TGTGCCAGCAGGACCAGCGGGGCGTACAATGAGCAGTTCTTC
CDR3: CASRTSGAYNEQFF

D: TRBD1
size: NA
V: TRBV7-2
length: 15
J: TRBJ1-5
DNA: TGTGCCAGCAGCTTCCGGACAGGGGACAATCAGCCCCAGCATTTT
CDR3: CASSFRTGDNQPQHF